This paragraph reports one TCR beta chain. TCRdb's table, derived via immunoSEQ multiplex PCR, lists solely in-frame clones and lacks some. The sample holds around 79,000 clones; 85% are singletons and the top ten take about 7.4%. This specimen comes from a study of PD-L1 blockade in urothelial cancer. Indicated time point: pretreatment peripheral blood. Germline V gives CDR1 MDHEN, CDR2 SYDVKM. The CDR3 extends over 16 amino acids. Trimming took 3 bases from V and 0 from J; bases not matched to a gene: 8. The V call is TRBV28, the J call TRBJ2-7; 7 bases line up with TRBD1. The sample in question was PBMCs, obtained around atezolizumab (anti-PD-L1) treatment. The sequence was obtained from a man in his forties with urothelial cancer. The CDR3: CASSFTPGQTSYEQYF. The CDR3, as DNA: TGTGCCAGCAGTTTCACCCCGGGACAGACCTCCTACGAGCAGTACTTC.